The 14 T cell receptor beta chains in this list originate from one sample, sequenced in a study of T cell responses to AZD1222 COVID-19 vaccine. Measured with immunoSEQ multiplex PCR; TCRdb has only the in-frame clones, and not every one. There are 150,000 or so clones in the sample; roughly 91% occur only once, and 5% to 6.5% lies in the top ten. Material: peripheral blood, obtained 28 days after the second AZD1222 dose. These receptors were collected from an adult who received the AZD1222 COVID-19 vaccine.

This clone was found a few times. V is TRBV7-9 and J is TRBJ1-1, with TRBD1 identical over 11 bases. Germline V CDR1 and CDR2: SEHNR, FQNEAQ (reference sequence). CDR3 length equals 16 residues. V shed 7 bases, J shed 5 bases, and the junction held 12 bases outside the gene matches. Written as DNA, the CDR3 is TGTGCCAGCACCCTTAGGTCGGGACAGGGGGAGACTGAAGCTTTCTTT. Its translation is CASTLRSGQGETEAFF.

The rearrangement links TRBV27 to TRBJ1-2, with a possible D match to TRBD1 (6 bases). This CDR3 is 14 amino acids long. Germline V gene lookup returns CDR1 MNHEY and CDR2 SMNVEV (reference sequence). The V end lost 4 bases, the J end lost 7 bases, and 16 bases lay between the germline ends. CDR3 in DNA: TGTGCCAGCAGTTCAGGGGTAGGATTGCGTGGCTACACCTTC. As protein: CASSSGVGLRGYTF.

V gene TRBV6-2 or TRBV6-3 combines with J gene TRBJ1-1; no definite D call. V was pared by 0 bases and J by 1 base, with 15 bases between. This CDR3 region has 17 residues. Germline assignment: CDR1 MNHEY and CDR2 SVGEGT. This CDR3 reads CASSYSLAVWENTEAFF. CDR3 in DNA: TGTGCCAGCAGTTACTCACTTGCGGTGTGGGAGAACACTGAAGCTTTCTTT.

The chain has TRBV27 and TRBJ1-5; D is possibly TRBD1 (6 bases). The V and J ends lost 4 bases and 3 bases respectively, with 13 bases between them. The CDR3 totals 15 residues. The V gene's germline CDR1 is MNHEY and CDR2 SMNVEV (reference sequence). CDR3 bases: TGTGCCAGCAGTTCGCTCGGACAGCTCAATCAGCCCCAGCATTTT. Encoded protein: CASSSLGQLNQPQHF.

This chain joins TRBV28 and TRBJ2-5, with 10 bases fitting TRBD1. The CDR3 has 18 residues. CDR1 is MDHEN, CDR2 SYDVKM, per germline. V was clipped by 5 bases and J by 5 bases; unmatched bases: 17. The CDR3 sequence is CASSGTGTGVPPEETQYF. The CDR3 region has the DNA TGTGCCAGCAGTGGAACCGGGACAGGGGTACCCCCGGAGGAGACCCAGTACTTC.

The chain recombines TRBV10-3 with TRBJ2-7; 7 nucleotides agree with TRBD1. CDR1 is ENHRY and CDR2 is SYGVKD in the germline V gene. J gave up 0 bases and V 5 bases, and 1 base lay outside the gene matches. This CDR3 region has 13 residues. The CDR3 sequence: CAISQGVSYEQYF. The CDR3 nucleotides read TGTGCCATCAGTCAGGGGGTCTCCTACGAGCAGTACTTC.

The genes are TRBV2 and TRBJ1-2; D unresolved. Germline-derived CDR1 and CDR2 are SNHLY and FYNNEI. Deletions cut 1 base from V and 5 bases from J, with 8 bases between. CDR3 length equals 13 residues. CDR3 sequence: CASSEDRAYGYTF. The CDR3 bases are TGTGCCAGCAGTGAAGATAGGGCGTATGGCTACACCTTC.

The rearrangement links TRBV6-1 to TRBJ1-1; D possibly corresponds to TRBD1 (6 bases). Germline loops: CDR1 MNHNS, CDR2 SASEGT. Trimming took off 2 bases at V and 6 bases at J, with 22 bases between the two ends. This CDR3 is built from 17 residues. In DNA, the CDR3 is TGTGCCAGCAGTGAAATGGGAACAGCGGCGCGGGGGCCTGAAGCTTTCTTT. Translated, it gives CASSEMGTAARGPEAFF.

The V and J genes are TRBV28 and TRBJ2-3; TRBD1 is a possible D gene (6 bases). V lost 6 bases and J lost 2, with 21 bases in between. Germline V gene data show CDR1 as MDHEN and CDR2 as SYDVKM. The CDR3 has 17 residues. Here the CDR3 DNA reads TGTGCCAGCAGACCAAATACCTCGGACAGATCCACAGATACGCAGTATTTT. Its protein product is CASRPNTSDRSTDTQYF.

This clone was seen only a few times. The V call is TRBV9, the J call TRBJ1-2; TRBD1 matches 7 bases. The CDR3 runs to 15 residues. The germline CDR1 and CDR2 sequences are SGDLS and YYNGEE. The trim removed 0 bases at V and 3 bases at J, leaving 5 bases unmatched. The CDR3 spells CASSVDPQGHYGYTF. DNA for the CDR3: TGTGCCAGCAGCGTAGACCCACAGGGGCACTATGGCTACACCTTC.

The chain links TRBV19 to TRBJ1-4, with TRBD1 matching 9 bases. The CDR3 runs to 14 residues. The germline CDR1 and CDR2 sequences are LNHDA and SQIVND (reference sequence). V lost 5 bases, J lost 8 bases, and 6 bases stayed unmatched. The CDR3 region has the DNA TGTGCCAGTAGTGCGAACAGGGGGCGGGAAAAACTGTTTTTT. It specifies CASSANRGREKLFF.

The J gene is TRBJ2-7, the V gene TRBV4-2, with 9 bases identical to TRBD1. Per the germline V gene, CDR1 is LGHNA and CDR2 is YNFKEQ. V lost 2 bases to trimming and J lost 2 bases; unmatched junction nucleotides: 7. The CDR3 covers 16 residues. In nucleotides, the CDR3 is TGTGCCAGCAGCCAACATAAGGACAGGGGAACCTACGAGCAGTACTTC. The encoded protein is CASSQHKDRGTYEQYF.

This chain uses TRBV3-1 (or the pseudogene TRBV3-2) with TRBJ2-3; D possibly matches TRBD1 or TRBD2 (5 bases each). The germline V gene has CDR1 LGHDT and CDR2 YNNKEL (reference sequence). The CDR3 runs to 15 residues. The V and J ends lost 1 base and 5 bases respectively, with 13 bases between them. The CDR3 nucleotides read TGTGCCAGCAGCCAAGTGAGGGGCCAGGGAGATACGCAGTATTTT. It yields the protein CASSQVRGQGDTQYF.

This sequence joins TRBV29-1 and TRBJ2-3; D is unclear. The V end was cut by 7 bases, the J end by 6 bases, with 8 bases between. This CDR3 has 10 amino acids. Germline V gene lookup returns CDR1 SQVTM and CDR2 ANQGSEA. The CDR3: CSASVDTQYF. CDR3 DNA sequence: TGCAGCGCCTCGGTGGATACGCAGTATTTT.